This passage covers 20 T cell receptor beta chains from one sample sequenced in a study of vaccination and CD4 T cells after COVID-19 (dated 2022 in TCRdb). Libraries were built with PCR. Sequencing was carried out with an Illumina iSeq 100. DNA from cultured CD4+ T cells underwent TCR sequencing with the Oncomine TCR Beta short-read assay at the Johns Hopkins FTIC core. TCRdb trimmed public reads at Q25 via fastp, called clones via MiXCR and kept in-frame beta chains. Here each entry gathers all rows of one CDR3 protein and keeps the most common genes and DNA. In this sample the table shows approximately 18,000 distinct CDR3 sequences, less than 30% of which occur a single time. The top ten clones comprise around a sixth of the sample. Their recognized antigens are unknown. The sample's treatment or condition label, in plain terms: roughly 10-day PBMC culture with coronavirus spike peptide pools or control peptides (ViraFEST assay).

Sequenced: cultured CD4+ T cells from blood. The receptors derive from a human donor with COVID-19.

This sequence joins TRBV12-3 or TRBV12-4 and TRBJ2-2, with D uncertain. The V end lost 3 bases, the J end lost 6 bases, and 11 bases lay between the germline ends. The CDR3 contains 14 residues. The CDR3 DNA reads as TGTGCCAGCAGTTTCTCCCAAGGGTCCGGGGAGCTGTTTTTT. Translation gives CASSFSQGSGELFF.

The CDR3 DNA is TGCACCAGCAGCCAAGGTGGAGTGGGGAATTCACCCCTCCACTTT. This sequence encodes CTSSQGGVGNSPLHF. This chain joins TRBV1 and TRBJ1-6. TRBV1 is designated a pseudogene. CDR3 length: 15 amino acids.

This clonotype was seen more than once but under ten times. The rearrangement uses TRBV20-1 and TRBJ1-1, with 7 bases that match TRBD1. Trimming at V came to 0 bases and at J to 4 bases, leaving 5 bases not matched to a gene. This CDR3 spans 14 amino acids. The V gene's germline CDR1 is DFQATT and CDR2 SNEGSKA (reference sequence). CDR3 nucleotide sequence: TGCAGTGCTAGAGAAAAGGACAGGCGCACTGAAGCTTTCTTT. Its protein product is CSAREKDRRTEAFF.

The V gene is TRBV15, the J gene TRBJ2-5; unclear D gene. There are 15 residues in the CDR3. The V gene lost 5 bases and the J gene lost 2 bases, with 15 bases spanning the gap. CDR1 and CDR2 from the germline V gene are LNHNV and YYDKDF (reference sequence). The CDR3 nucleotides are TGTGCCACCAGCTTAAACTCGGGTCGGCAAGAGACCCAGTACTTC. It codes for CATSLNSGRQETQYF. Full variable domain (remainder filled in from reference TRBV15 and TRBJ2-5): DAMVIQNPRYQVTQFGKPVTLSCSQTLNHNVMYWYQQKSSQAPKLLFHYYDKDFNNEADTPDNFQSRRPNTSFCFLDIRSPGLGDTAMYLCATSLNSGRQETQYFGPGTRLLVL.

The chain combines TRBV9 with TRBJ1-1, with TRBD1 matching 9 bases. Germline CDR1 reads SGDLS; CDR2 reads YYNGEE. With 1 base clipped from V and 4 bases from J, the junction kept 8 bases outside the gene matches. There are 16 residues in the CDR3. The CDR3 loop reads CASSVSGQGYGTEAFF. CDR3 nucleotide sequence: TGTGCCAGCAGCGTATCCGGACAGGGGTATGGCACTGAAGCTTTCTTT. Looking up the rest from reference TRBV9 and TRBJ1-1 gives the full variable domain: DSGVTQTPKHLITATGQRVTLRCSPRSGDLSVYWYQQSLDQGLQFLIQYYNGEERAKGNILERFSAQQFPDLHSELNLSSLELGDSALYFCASSVSGQGYGTEAFFGQGTRLTVV.

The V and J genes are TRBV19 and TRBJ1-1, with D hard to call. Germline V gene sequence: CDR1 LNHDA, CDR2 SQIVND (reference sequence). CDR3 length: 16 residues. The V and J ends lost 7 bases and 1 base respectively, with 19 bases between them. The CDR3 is CASTSPDGIRNTEAFF. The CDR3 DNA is TGTGCCAGTACCTCCCCTGACGGCATTAGGAACACTGAAGCTTTCTTT.

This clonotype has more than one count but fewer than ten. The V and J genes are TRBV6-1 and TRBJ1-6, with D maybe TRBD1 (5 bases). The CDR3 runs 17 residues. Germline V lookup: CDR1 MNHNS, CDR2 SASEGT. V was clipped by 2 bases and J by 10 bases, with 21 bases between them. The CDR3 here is CASSEFGGRDPRSPLHF. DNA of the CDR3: TGTGCCAGCAGTGAATTTGGGGGGAGGGACCCTCGGTCACCCCTCCACTTT.

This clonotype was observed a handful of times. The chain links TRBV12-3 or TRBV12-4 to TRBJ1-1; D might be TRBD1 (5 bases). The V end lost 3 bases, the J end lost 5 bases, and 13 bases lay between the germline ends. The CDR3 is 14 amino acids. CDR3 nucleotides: TGTGCCAGCAGTTTGATTCAGGGTATGACTGAAGCTTTCTTT. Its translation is CASSLIQGMTEAFF.

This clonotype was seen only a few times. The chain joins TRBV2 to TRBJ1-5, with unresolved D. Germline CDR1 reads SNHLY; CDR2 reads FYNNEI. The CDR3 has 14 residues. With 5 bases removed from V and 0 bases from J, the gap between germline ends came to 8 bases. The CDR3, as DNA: TGTGCCAGCAGTTACGGCACTAGCAATCAGCCCCAGCATTTT. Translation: CASSYGTSNQPQHF.

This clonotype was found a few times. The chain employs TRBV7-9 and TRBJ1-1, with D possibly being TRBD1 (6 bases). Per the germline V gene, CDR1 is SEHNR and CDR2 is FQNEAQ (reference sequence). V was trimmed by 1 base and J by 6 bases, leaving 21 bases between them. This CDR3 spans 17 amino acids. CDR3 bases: TGTGCCAGCAGCTTAGAAAGAGGTATGGGGACAAGGGCTGAAGCTTTCTTT. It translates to CASSLERGMGTRAEAFF.

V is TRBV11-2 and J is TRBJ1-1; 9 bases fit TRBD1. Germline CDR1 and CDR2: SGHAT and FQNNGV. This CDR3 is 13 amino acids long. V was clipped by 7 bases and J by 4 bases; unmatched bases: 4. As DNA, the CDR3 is TGTGCCAGCACCCTGACAGGGGGCACTGAAGCTTTCTTT. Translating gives CASTLTGGTEAFF.

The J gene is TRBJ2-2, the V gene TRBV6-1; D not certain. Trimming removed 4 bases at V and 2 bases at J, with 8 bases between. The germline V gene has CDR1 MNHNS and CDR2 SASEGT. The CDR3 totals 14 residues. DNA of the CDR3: TGTGCCAGCAGTGCCCCGATTAACACCGGGGAGCTGTTTTTT. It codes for CASSAPINTGELFF.

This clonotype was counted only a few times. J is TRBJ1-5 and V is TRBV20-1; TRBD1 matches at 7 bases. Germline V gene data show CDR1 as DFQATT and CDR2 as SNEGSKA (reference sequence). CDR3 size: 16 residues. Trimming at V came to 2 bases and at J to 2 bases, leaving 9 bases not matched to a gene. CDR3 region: CSARQGGGGGNQPQHF. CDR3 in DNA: TGCAGTGCTAGACAGGGGGGAGGTGGGGGCAATCAGCCCCAGCATTTT.

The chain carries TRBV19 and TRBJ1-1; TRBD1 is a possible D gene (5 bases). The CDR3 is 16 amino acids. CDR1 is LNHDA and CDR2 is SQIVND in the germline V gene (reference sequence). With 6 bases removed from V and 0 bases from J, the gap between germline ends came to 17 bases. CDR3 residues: CASRPGTGRLNTEAFF. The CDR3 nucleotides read TGTGCCAGTAGACCCGGGACCGGGAGGCTGAACACTGAAGCTTTCTTT.

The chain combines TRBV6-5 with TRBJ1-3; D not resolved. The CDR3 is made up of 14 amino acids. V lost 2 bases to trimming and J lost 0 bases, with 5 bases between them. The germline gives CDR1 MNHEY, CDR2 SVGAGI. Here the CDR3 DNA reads TGTGCCAGCAGTTACGAGGCCTCTGGAAACACCATATATTTT. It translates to CASSYEASGNTIYF.

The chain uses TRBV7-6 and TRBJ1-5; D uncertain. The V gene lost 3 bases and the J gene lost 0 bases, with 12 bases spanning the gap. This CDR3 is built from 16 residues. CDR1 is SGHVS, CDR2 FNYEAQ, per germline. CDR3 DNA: TGTGCCAGCAGCTTGTCCTTAACAGCTAGCAATCAGCCCCAGCATTTT. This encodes CASSLSLTASNQPQHF.

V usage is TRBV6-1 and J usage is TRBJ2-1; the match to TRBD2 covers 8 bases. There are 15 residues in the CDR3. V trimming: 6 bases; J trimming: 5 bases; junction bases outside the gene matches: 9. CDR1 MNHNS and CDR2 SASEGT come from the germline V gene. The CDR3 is CASSDYSGINNEQFF. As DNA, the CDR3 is TGTGCCAGCAGCGACTATAGCGGGATAAACAATGAGCAGTTCTTC.

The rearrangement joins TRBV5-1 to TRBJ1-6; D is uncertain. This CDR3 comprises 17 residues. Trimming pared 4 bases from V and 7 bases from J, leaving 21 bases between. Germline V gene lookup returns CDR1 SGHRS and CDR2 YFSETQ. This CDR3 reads CASSQKPAVLENSPLHF. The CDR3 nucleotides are TGCGCCAGCAGCCAAAAACCTGCAGTTCTTGAAAATTCACCCCTCCACTTT. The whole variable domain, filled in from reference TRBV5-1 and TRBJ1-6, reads KAGVTQTPRYLIKTRGQQVTLSCSPISGHRSVSWYQQTPGQGLQFLFEYFSETQRNKGNFPGRFSGRQFSNSRSEMNVSTLELGDSALYLCASSQKPAVLENSPLHFGNGTRLTVT.

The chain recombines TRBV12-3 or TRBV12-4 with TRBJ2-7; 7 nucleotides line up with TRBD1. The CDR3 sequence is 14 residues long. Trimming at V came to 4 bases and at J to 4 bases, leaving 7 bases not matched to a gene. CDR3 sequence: CASSYGQDQYEQYF. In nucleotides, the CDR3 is TGTGCCAGCAGTTACGGACAGGACCAATACGAGCAGTACTTC.

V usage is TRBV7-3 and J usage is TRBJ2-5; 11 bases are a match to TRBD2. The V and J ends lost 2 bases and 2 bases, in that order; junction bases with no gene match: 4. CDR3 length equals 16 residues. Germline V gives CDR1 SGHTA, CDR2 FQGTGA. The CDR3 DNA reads TGTGCCAGCAGCTTATTGGGACTAGCGGAACAAGAGACCCAGTACTTC. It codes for CASSLLGLAEQETQYF.